This entry describes one TCR beta chain. Its antigen is unknown. Nothing much larger sits one base from this clone, and base qualities are not available. The CDR3 contains 14 residues, cysteine and phenylalanine counted. CDR3 DNA is the only sequence kept; it has 42 bases, read in frame from the first base. Trimming costs V 3 bases and J 1 base, and their ends lie 9 bases apart. Per the germline V gene (reference sequence), LNHDA is the CDR1 and SQIVND is the CDR2. The data belong to a study of Ad26.COV2.S vaccination and SARS-CoV-2 variants (dated by TCRdb to about 2021). Concerning the study at large: Donors in the vaccine arm were drawn from COV1001, a multicentre, randomized, double-blind, placebo-controlled phase I-IIa trial testing Ad26.COV2.S in healthy adults. The TCR-sequenced set comprised approximately 30 samples: some 20 Ad26.COV2.S vaccine recipients, 5 placebo recipients and 8 SARS-CoV-2 convalescent individuals. Ad26.COV2.S was administered intramuscularly at a dose of 5x10^10 or 1x10^11 viral particles, either as one shot or as two shots given 56 days apart. Participants in the trial were split at random into five groups of five each, receiving low-dose or high-dose Ad26.COV2.S once or twice, or else placebo on both occasions. Throughout the experiments and outcome assessment, investigators stayed blinded to trial group allocation. The specificity and breadth of SARS-CoV-2-reactive T cell receptors after Ad26.COV2.S vaccination were assessed by TCRbeta repertoire sequencing. The paper's findings and limits, for the study overall: The study lacked the statistical power to compare responses across vaccine doses or regimens. Vaccine and placebo recipients had comparable non-spike TCR breadth, which fits with the vaccine containing only spike. Spike-specific TCR breadth was higher in Ad26.COV2.S recipients than in placebo recipients (P = 0.0014). After vaccination, substantial breadth of spike-specific CD8+ and CD4+ T cell responses was reported. The authors noted that the TCR breadth and depth analyses may have underestimated total T cell responses.

The sample's treatment or condition label is to be understood as: around 19 received Ad26.COV2.S at low or high dose, single or two shots; about five received placebo; per-sample allocation not given. For vaccine and placebo recipients, repertoires were sequenced using samples collected on day 63 after the first injection. In Cohort 1b, around 25 adults aged 18-55 years were enrolled at a single site in Boston, USA, between 29 July and 7 August 2020. Ad26.COV2.S was a replication-incompetent adenovirus type 26 vector expressing a prefusion-stabilized SARS-CoV-2 spike protein from the original Wuhan strain. The immunoSEQ Assay was used to sequence TCRbeta CDR3 regions. After extraction, genomic DNA underwent amplification by bias-controlled multiplex PCR, followed by high-throughput sequencing. The study's own analysis went as follows. To quantify the absolute abundance of every unique TCRbeta CDR3 region, sequences were collapsed and filtered. T cell fraction was estimated by normalizing TCRbeta template counts to usable DNA, with usable DNA measured through amplification of reference genes found in all nucleated cells. Repertoire TCRs were annotated as SARS-CoV-2-specific by exact matching of V gene, CDR3 amino acid sequence and J gene to a known reactive TCR set. MIRA supplied the reference SARS-CoV-2 TCR set, which was filtered for enrichment in COVID-19-positive ImmuneCODE repertoires so that public or cross-reactive TCRs were removed. Drawing on the MIRA antigens, annotated TCRs were analysed further at the level of specific ORF or position within ORF. Depth was the summed frequency of annotated unique rearrangements, while breadth was defined as annotated unique rearrangements over total unique productive rearrangements. Group comparisons of TCR breadth used two-sided Wilcoxon rank-sum tests. TCRdb obtained this table from immuneACCESS and retained in-frame rearrangements with V and J assigned. These tables miss some clones; where compared with another copy, unresolved V genes account for less than half of the shortfall, and the remainder is unexplained. The V and J calls and clone size are taken from that table; D and trimming were inferred from the DNA. The sample has hundreds of thousands of clones on record, less than 90% of them singletons. 6.4% of the sample is held by the ten biggest clonotypes.

This receptor chain uses TRBV19 and TRBJ1-2, with the identity of the D gene unclear. Sequenced material: peripheral blood, taken in a trial of Ad26.COV2.S vaccine versus placebo. The TCR originated in a person aged 18-60 years who received the Ad26.COV2.S COVID-19 vaccine or a placebo. In nucleotides, the sequence is TGTGCCAGTAGTATCTGGAATATTAACTATGGCTACACCTTC. It encodes CASSIWNINYGYTF. With all but the CDR3 taken from the reference TRBV19 and TRBJ1-2 genes, the full variable domain is: DGGITQSPKYLFRKEGQNVTLSCEQNLNHDAMYWYRQDPGQGLRLIYYSQIVNDFQKGDIAEGYSVSREKKESFPLTVTSAQKNPTAFYLCASSIWNINYGYTFGSGTRLTVV.